The entry below gives a single T cell receptor beta chain sequence along with its context. What it binds is not known. Antigen-specific CD4+ T cell clonotypes were called by their expansion after viral peptide-pool culture in ViraFEST. The culture ran for approximately 11 days before CD4+ T cells were isolated. Everyone in the study got two shots of either the BNT162b2 or mRNA-1273 vaccine. Testing of the vaccine recipients showed negative nucleocapsid antibodies and no prior SARS-CoV-2 infection. Culturing of 2 million to 2.5 million PBMC per well took place with around 10 IU/ml IL-2 and around 10 ug/ml peptides. A half-volume exchange with IL-2 medium occurred on days 3 and 7. This record belongs to a study of vaccination effects on CD4 cells after COVID-19. General study results and limits: After vaccination of healthy people, only 1 of 255 vaccine-induced clones cross-reacted with common cold coronaviruses.

Assay: immunoSEQ multiplex PCR; the TCRdb copy retains only in-frame clones and omits some. The table has some 14,000 clones, about 72% seen once; the top ten hold 9.9%. The germline V gene encodes CDR1 MNHEY and CDR2 SMNVEV (reference sequence). After removal of 2 bases from V and 7 bases from J, the junction contained 10 bases not matched to a gene. This CDR3 has 17 amino acids. V usage is TRBV27 and J usage is TRBJ1-6; 8 nucleotides agree with TRBD1. The receptor comes from a human donor who received a COVID-19 vaccine. The source was CD4+ T cells from PBMCs cultured with SARS-CoV-2 spike peptides, collected after COVID-19 vaccination. CDR3 DNA sequence: TGTGCCAGCAGTTTAAAAGGCAGGGGGCCTACCAATTCACCCCTCCACTTT. Residues: CASSLKGRGPTNSPLHF.